This T cell receptor beta chain was profiled in a study of response to subunit inactivated influenza vaccine. Looked up from germline, CDR1 is KGHSH and CDR2 is LQKENI. The CDR3 totals 14 residues. Trimming took 0 bases from V and 6 from J, leaving 12 bases between them. This clonotype has just a few counts. Its antigen is currently unknown. Study-level points and caveats: Authors suggested seasonal influenza vaccinations each recruit few new T cells.

TCRdb processed the RT-PCR reads anew with MiXCR; each CDR3 protein has one entry. The profile shows around 750,000 distinct CDR3 sequences, around 21% of them singletons. The sequence was collected from a man aged 50-60 years who received an inactivated influenza vaccine. The source material was PBMCs from blood, sampled roughly 5 days after vaccination. The chain employs TRBV18 and TRBJ2-7; D is undetermined. The DNA for the CDR3 is TGTGCCAGCTCACCACCTGTAAGGGTTGGCGAGCAGTACTTC. The encoded protein is CASSPPVRVGEQYF.